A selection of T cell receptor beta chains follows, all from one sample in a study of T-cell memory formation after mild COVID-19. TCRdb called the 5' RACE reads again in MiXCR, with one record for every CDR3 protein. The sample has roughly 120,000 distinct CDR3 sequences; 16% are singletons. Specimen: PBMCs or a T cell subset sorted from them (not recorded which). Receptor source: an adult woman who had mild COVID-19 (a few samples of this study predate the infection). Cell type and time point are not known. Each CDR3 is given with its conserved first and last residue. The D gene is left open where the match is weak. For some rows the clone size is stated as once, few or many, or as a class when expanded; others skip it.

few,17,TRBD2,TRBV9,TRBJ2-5,TGTGCCAGCAGCGCTCCACTACTAGCGGGGGATCAAGAGACCCAGTACTTC,CASSAPLLAGDQETQYF
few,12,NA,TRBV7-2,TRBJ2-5,TGTGCCAGCAGCCTAAACCCAGAGACCCAGTACTTC,CASSLNPETQYF
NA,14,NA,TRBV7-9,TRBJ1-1,TGTGCCAGCAGCCCACCCCCGGACAATTCTGAAGCTTTCTTT,CASSPPPDNSEAFF
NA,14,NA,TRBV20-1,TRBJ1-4,TGCAGTGCTAGTGGGGTCCTACTCGGAGAAAAACTGTTTTTT,CSASGVLLGEKLFF
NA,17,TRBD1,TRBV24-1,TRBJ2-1,TGTGCCACCAGTGACCCCCCCGGGACAGGGTCATACAATGAGCAGTTCTTC,CATSDPPGTGSYNEQFF
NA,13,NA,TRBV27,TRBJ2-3,TGTGCCAGCTCCTACGGGGGGCTTGACGCGCAGTATTTT,CASSYGGLDAQYF
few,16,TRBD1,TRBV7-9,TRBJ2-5,TGTGCCAGCAGCTCCCGGACAGGGGGCCGGGATGAGACCCAGTACTTC,CASSSRTGGRDETQYF
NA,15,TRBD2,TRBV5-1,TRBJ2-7,TGCGCCAGCAGCCGCACCGGGACTAGCGCTCCTGAGCAGTACTTC,CASSRTGTSAPEQYF
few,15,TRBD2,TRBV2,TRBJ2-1,TGTGCCAGCAGCCCCGGGACTAGCGGGAGAAATGAGCAGTTCTTC,CASSPGTSGRNEQFF
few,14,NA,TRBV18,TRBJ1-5,TGTGCCAGCTCACCCTCCGGCCCCAATCAGCCCCAGCATTTT,CASSPSGPNQPQHF
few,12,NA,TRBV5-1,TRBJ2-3,TGCGCCAGCACCCCCCAGGGGGATACGCAGTATTTT,CASTPQGDTQYF
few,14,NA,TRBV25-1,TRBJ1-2,TGTGCCAGCAGTGACCTCGGGTCGCCTTATGGCTACACCTTC,CASSDLGSPYGYTF
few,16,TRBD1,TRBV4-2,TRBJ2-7,TGTGCCAGCAGCCCCTATAAGGGGACAGCAGCTTACGAGCAGTACTTC,CASSPYKGTAAYEQYF
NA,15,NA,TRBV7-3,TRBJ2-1,TGTGCCAGCAGCTTAAATAGCGGAGATTACAATGAGCAGTTCTTC,CASSLNSGDYNEQFF
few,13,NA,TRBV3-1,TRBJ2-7,TGTGCCAGCAGCCAAGATGTAGAGGGAAGGCAGTACTTC,CASSQDVEGRQYF
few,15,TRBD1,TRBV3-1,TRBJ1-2,TGTGCCAGCAGCCCGAGGACAGGGCTAGTCTATGGCTACACCTTC,CASSPRTGLVYGYTF
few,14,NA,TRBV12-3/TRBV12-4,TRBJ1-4,TGTGCCAGGGGCAGGACCACAACTAATGAAAAACTGTTTTTT,CARGRTTTNEKLFF
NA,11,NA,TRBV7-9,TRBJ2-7,TGTGCCAGCAGCTTCCAGGGCGAGCAGTACTTC,CASSFQGEQYF
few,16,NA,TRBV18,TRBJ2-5,TGTGCCAGCTCACCCAAATCCAAGGACAGTAGGGAGACCCAGTACTTC,CASSPKSKDSRETQYF
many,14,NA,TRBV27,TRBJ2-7,TGTGCCAGCAGTCCAACAAGAGTGTCCTACGAGCAGTACTTC,CASSPTRVSYEQYF
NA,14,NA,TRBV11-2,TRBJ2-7,TGTGCCAGCAGCTCAGGGGGTAGCGGCTACGAGCAGTACTTC,CASSSGGSGYEQYF
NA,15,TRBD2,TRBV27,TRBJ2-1,TGTGCCAGCAGTTTAGATGGGAGGGTGGGCAATGAGCAGTTCTTC,CASSLDGRVGNEQFF
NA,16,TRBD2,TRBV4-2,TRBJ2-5,TGTGCCAGCAGCCAAGAAAGAAGTAGGGGAGGGGAGACCCAGTACTTC,CASSQERSRGGETQYF
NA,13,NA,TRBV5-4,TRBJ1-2,TGTGCCGCGACAAGGGGGGCTAACTATGGCTACACCTTC,CAATRGANYGYTF
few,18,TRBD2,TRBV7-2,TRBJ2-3,TGTGCCAGCAGCTTTCTAGCGGGAGGCCCGTCTGGCACAGATACGCAGTATTTT,CASSFLAGGPSGTDTQYF
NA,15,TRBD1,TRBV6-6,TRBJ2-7,TGTGCCAGCAGCCCCTCCCTAGACAGGGTAGGCGAGCAGTACTTC,CASSPSLDRVGEQYF
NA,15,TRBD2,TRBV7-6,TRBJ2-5,TGTGCCAGCAGCTTAGCCCCGGGAGGGGCAGAGACCCAGTACTTC,CASSLAPGGAETQYF
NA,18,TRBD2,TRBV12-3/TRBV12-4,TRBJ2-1,TGTGCCAGCAGTTTGCCGGGACTAGCGGGGGGGATCTACAATGAGCAGTTCTTC,CASSLPGLAGGIYNEQFF
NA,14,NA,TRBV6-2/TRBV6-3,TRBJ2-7,TGTGCCAGCAGTCCAGCCGGGCCCCGCTACGAGCAGTACTTC,CASSPAGPRYEQYF
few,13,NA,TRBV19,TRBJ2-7,TGTGCCAGTAGTACAGGCAGCACCTACGAGCAGTACTTC,CASSTGSTYEQYF
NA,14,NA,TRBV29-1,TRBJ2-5,TGCAGCGTTGAACCGGCAGGGGATCAAGAGACCCAGTACTTC,CSVEPAGDQETQYF
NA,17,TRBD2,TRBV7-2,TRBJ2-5,TGTGCCAGCAGCCCACCGGGACTAGCGGGAGGTCAAGAGACCCAGTACTTC,CASSPPGLAGGQETQYF
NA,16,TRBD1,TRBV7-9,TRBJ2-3,TGTGCCAGCAGCTCACTCCGGGACAGAATAACAGATACGCAGTATTTT,CASSSLRDRITDTQYF
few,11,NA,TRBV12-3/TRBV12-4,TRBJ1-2,TGTGCCAGCAGAGACACAGGAGGCTACACCTTC,CASRDTGGYTF
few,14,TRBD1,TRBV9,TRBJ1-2,TGTGCCAGCAGCAAAACGACAGGGGGCTATGGCTACACCTTC,CASSKTTGGYGYTF
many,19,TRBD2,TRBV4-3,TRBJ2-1,TGCGCCAGCAGCCAAGATAACGGGAGGGCCGACGGCTCCTACAATGAGCAGTTCTTC,CASSQDNGRADGSYNEQFF
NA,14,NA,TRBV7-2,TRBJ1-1,TGTGCCAGCAGCTTAGTGGAAAGGAACACTGAAGCTTTCTTT,CASSLVERNTEAFF
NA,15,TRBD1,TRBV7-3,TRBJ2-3,TGTGCCAGCAGCTCAAGGACAGGGACCCCAGATACGCAGTATTTT,CASSSRTGTPDTQYF
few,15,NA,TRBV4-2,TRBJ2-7,TGTGCCAGCAGCCAAGCTACTAGGGGAGGCTACGAGCAGTACTTC,CASSQATRGGYEQYF